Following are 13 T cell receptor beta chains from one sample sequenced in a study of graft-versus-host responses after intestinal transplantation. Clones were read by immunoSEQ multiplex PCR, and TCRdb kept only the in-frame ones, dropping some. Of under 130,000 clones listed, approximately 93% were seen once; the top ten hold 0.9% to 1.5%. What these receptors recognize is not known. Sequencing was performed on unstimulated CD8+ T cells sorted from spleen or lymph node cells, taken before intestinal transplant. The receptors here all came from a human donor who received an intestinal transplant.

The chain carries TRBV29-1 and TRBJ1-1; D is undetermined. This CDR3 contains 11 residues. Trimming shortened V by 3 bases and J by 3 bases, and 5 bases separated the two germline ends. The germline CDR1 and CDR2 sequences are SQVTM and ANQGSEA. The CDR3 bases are TGCAGCGTTGAGCTATACACTGAAGCTTTCTTT. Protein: CSVELYTEAFF.

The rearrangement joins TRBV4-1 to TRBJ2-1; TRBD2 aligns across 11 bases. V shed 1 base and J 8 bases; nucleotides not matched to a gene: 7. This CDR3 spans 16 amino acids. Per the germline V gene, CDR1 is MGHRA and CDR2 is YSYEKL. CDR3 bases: TGCGCCAGCAGCCAAGCTCTAGCGGGGGGAGGCGATGAGCAGTTCTTC. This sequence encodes CASSQALAGGGDEQFF.

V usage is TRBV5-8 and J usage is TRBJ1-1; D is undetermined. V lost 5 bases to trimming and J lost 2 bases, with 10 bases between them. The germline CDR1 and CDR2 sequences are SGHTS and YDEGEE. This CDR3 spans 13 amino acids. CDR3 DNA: TGTGCCAGCAGTTTCAGACTTAACACTGAAGCTTTCTTT. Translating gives CASSFRLNTEAFF. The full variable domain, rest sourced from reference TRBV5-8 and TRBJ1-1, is EAGVTQSPTHLIKTRGQQATLRCSPISGHTSVYWYQQALGLGLQFLLWYDEGEERNRGNFPPRFSGRQFPNYSSELNVNALELEDSALYLCASSFRLNTEAFFGQGTRLTVV.

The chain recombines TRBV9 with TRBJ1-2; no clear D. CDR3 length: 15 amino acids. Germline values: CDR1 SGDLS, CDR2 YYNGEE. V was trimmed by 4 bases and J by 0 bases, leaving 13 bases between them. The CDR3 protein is CASSPFRGTNYGYTF. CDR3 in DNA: TGTGCCAGCAGCCCGTTCCGGGGAACTAACTATGGCTACACCTTC.

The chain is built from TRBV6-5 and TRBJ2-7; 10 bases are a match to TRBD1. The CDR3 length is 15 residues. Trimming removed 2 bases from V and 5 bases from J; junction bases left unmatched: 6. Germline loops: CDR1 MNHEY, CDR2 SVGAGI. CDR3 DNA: TGTGCCAGCAGTTACACTCGGACAGGGGGGGACGAGCAGTACTTC. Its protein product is CASSYTRTGGDEQYF.

DNA for the CDR3: TGTGCCAGCAGTGACCCTCGGGACGGACATAGCACAGATACGCAGTATTTT. Its protein is CASSDPRDGHSTDTQYF. This chain connects TRBV6-1 to TRBJ2-3; either TRBD1 or TRBD2 may fit D (5 bases each). The V and J ends lost 3 bases and 0 bases respectively, with 16 bases between them. Germline loops: CDR1 MNHNS, CDR2 SASEGT. The CDR3 has 17 residues.

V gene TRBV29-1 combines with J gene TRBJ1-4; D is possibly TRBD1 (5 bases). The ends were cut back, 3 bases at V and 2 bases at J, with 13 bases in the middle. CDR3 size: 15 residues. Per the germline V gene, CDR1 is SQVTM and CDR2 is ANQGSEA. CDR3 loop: CSVDLAGDTNEKLFF. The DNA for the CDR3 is TGCAGCGTTGATCTCGCGGGGGATACTAATGAAAAACTGTTTTTT. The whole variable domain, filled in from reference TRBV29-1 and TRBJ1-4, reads SAVISQKPSRDICQRGTSLTIQCQVDSQVTMMFWYRQQPGQSLTLIATANQGSEATYESGFVIDKFPISRPNLTFSTLTVSNMSPEDSSIYLCSVDLAGDTNEKLFFGSGTQLSVL.

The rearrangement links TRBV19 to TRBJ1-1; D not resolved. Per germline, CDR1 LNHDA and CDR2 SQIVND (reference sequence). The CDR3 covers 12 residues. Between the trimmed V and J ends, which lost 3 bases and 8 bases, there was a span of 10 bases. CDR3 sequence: CASSIPVREAFF. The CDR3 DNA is TGTGCCAGTAGTATTCCTGTAAGGGAAGCTTTCTTT.

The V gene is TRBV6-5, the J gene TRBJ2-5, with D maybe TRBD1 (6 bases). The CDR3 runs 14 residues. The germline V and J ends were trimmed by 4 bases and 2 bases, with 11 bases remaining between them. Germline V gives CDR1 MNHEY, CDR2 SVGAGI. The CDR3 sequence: CASSSKDRQETQYF. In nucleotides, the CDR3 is TGTGCCAGCAGTTCCAAAGACAGGCAAGAGACCCAGTACTTC.

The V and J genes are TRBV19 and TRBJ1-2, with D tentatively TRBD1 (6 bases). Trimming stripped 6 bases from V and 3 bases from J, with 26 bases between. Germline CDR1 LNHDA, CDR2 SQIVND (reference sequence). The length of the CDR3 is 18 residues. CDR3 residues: CASRTPGARTPSYYGYTF. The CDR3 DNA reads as TGTGCCAGTAGAACCCCAGGGGCGAGGACCCCTTCATACTATGGCTACACCTTC.

The CDR3 DNA follows: TGTGCTACGACAGATAACTATGGCTACACCTTC. Amino acids: CATTDNYGYTF. The chain recombines TRBV15 with TRBJ1-2, with D maybe TRBD1 (5 bases). This CDR3 is built from 11 residues. Germline V gene lookup returns CDR1 LNHNV and CDR2 YYDKDF (reference sequence).

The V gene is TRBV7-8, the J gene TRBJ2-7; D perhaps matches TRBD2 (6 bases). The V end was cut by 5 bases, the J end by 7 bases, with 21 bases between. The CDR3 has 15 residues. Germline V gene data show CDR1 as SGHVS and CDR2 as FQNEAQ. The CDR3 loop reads CASSPYGTASREQYF. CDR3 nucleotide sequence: TGTGCCAGCAGCCCTTACGGGACTGCCTCTCGGGAGCAGTACTTC.

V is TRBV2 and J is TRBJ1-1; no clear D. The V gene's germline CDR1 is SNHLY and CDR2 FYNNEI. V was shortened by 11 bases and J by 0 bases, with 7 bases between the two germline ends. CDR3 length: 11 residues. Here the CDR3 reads CACFLNTEAFF. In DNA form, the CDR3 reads TGTGCCTGCTTTCTGAACACTGAAGCTTTCTTT.